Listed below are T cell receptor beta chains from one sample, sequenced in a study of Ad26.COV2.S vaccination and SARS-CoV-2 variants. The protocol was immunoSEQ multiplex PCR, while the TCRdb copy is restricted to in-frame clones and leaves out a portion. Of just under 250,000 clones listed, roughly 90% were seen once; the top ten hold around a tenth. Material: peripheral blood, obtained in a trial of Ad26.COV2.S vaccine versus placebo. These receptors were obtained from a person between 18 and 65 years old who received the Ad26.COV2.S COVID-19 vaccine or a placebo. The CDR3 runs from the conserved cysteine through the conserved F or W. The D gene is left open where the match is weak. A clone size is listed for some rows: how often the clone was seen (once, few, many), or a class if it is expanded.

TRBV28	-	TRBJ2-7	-	TGTGCCAGCAGTCCCCGTGGGACTCCTGAGCAGTACTTC	CASSPRGTPEQYF
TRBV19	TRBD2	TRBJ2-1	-	TGTGCCAGTAGTAAACCCCGTAGGGCTAGCGGAGACAATGAGCAGTTCTTC	CASSKPRRASGDNEQFF
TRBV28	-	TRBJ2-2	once	TGTGCCAGCAGTTTATTTCGCGGGCTAGCGACTACCGGGGAGCTGTTTTTT	CASSLFRGLATTGELFF
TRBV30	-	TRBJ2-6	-	TGTGCCTGGAGTGTAGGGGGAGGGTCCTGGCTGCGTGGGGCCAACGTCCTGACTTTC	CAWSVGGGSWLRGANVLTF
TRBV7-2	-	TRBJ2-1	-	TGTGCCAGCTCCTTGGGTGGATCGCCCAATGAGCAGTTCTTC	CASSLGGSPNEQFF
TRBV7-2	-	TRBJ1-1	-	TGTGCCAGCAGCTTGACAGGCTGGAACACTGAAGCTTTCTTT	CASSLTGWNTEAFF
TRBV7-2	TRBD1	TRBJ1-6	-	TGTGCCAGCAGCCAATTTGGACAGGGAAGGGGGCAGAATTCACCCCTCCACTTT	CASSQFGQGRGQNSPLHF
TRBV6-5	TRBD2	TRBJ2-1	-	TGTGCCATAACTAGCGGGAGATTCAATGAGCAGTTCTTC	CAITSGRFNEQFF
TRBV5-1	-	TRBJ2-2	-	TGCGCCAGCAGCTTGCTGGCGGATAACACCGGGGAGCTGTTTTTT	CASSLLADNTGELFF
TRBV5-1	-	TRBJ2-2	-	TGCGCCAGCAGCCCCCGACTAGATGCCGGGGAGCTGTTTTTT	CASSPRLDAGELFF
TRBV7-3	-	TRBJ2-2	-	TGTGCCAGCAGCTTAATTGGAGCAGGGATAACGAACACCGGGGAGCTGTTTTTT	CASSLIGAGITNTGELFF
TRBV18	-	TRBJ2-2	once	TGTGCCAGCTCACCCCTCGGTGAGGGCGGGGAGCTGTTTTTT	CASSPLGEGGELFF
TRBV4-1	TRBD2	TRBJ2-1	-	TGCGCCAGCAGCCAAGAGGAAGCGGGAGCCTACAATGAGCAGTTCTTC	CASSQEEAGAYNEQFF
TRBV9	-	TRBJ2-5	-	TGTGCCAGCAGCGCCTTCCAAGGGTCCGGAGAGACCCAGTACTTC	CASSAFQGSGETQYF
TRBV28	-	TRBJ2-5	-	TGTGCCAGCAGTTTATGGGCCATAGGTGCGAACAAAGAGACCCAGTACTTC	CASSLWAIGANKETQYF
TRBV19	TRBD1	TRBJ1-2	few	TGTGCCAGTAGTATACCTGCCGGGACAGGGAATGGCTACACCTTC	CASSIPAGTGNGYTF
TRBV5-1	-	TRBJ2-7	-	TGCGCCAGCAGCAGCGACTCGAGCTCCTACGAGCAGTACTTC	CASSSDSSSYEQYF
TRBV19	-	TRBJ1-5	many	TGTGCCAGTAGTAGGTGGCATCTTAGCAATCAGCCCCAGCATTTT	CASSRWHLSNQPQHF